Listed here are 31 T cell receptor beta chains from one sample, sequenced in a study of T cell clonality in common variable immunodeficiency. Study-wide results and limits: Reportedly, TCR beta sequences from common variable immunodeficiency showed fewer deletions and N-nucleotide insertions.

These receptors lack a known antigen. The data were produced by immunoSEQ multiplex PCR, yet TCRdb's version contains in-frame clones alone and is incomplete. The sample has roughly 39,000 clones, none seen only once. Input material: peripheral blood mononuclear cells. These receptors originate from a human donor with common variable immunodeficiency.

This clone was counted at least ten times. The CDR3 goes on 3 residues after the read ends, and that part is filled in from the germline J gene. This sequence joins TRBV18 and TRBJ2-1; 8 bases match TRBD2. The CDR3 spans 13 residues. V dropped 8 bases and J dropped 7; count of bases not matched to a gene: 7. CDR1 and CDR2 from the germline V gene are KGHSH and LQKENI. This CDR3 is CASAPGGPNEQFF. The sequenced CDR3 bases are TGTGCCAGCGCGCCGGGGGGGCCGAATGAG.

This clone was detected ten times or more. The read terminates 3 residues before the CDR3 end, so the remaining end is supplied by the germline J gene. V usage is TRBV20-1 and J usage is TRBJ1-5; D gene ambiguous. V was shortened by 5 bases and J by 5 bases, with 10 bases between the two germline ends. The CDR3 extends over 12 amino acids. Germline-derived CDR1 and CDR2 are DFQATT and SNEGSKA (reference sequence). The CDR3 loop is CSAPDRDQPQHF. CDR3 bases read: TGCAGTGCTCCCGACCGGGATCAGCCC.

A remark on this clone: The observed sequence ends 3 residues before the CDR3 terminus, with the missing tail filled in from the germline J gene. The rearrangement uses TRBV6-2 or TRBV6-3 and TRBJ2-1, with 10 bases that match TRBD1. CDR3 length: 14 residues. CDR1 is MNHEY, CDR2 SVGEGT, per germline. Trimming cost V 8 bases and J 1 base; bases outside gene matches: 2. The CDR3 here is CASAGQGSYNEQFF. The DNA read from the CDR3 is TGTGCCAGCGCGGGACAGGGGTCCTACAATGAG.

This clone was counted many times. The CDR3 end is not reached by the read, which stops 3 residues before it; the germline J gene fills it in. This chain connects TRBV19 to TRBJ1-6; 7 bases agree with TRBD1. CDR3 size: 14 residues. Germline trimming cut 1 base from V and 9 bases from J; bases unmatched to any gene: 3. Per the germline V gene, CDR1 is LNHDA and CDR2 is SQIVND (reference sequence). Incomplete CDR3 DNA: TGTGCCAGTAGTATAGGGGACAGAAGTTCACCC. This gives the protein CASSIGDRSSP. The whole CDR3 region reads CASSIGDRSSPLHF.

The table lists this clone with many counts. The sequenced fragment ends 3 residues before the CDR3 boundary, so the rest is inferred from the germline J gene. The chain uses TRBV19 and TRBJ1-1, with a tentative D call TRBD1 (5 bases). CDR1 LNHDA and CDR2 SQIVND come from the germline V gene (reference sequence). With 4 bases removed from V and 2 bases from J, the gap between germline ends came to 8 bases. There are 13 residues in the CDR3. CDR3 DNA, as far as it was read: TGTGCCAGTAGTACCGGACAAAACACTGAA. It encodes CASSTGQNTE. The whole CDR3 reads CASSTGQNTEAFF.

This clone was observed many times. The CDR3 DNA, read in part, is TGCGCCAGCAGTCAAGGGCCGTCGGAAAACAATGAG. Its protein product is CASSQGPSENNE. The full CDR3 reads CASSQGPSENNEQFF. The chain uses TRBV23-1 and TRBJ2-1, with D hard to call. The CDR3 end lies 3 residues beyond the end of the read and is filled in from the germline J gene. TRBV23-1 is an ORF; its function is uncertain. The V gene lost 2 bases and the J gene lost 5 bases, with 13 bases spanning the gap. This CDR3 has 15 amino acids.

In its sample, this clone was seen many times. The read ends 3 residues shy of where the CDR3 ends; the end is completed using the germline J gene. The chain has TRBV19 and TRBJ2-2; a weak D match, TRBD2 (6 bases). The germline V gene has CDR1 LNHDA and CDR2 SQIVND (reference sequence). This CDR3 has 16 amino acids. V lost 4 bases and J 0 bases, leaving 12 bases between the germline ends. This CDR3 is CASSTRRGANTGELFF. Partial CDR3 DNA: TGTGCCAGTAGTACCCGGAGGGGAGCGAACACCGGGGAG.

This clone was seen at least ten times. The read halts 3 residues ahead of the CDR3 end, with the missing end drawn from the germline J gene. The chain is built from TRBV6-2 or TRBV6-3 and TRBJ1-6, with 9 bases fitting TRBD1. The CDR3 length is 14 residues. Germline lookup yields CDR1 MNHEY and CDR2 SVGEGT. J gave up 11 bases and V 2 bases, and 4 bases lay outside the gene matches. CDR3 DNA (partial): TGTGCCAGCAGTTACGTGGGACAGGGAACACCC. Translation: CASSYVGQGTP. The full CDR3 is CASSYVGQGTPLHF.

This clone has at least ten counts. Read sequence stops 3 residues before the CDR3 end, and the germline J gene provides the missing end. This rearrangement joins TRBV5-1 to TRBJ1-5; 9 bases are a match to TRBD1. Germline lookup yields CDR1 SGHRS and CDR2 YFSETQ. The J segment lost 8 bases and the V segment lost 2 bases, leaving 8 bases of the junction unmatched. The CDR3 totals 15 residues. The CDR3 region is CASSLLGTGKEPQHF. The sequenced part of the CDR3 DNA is TGCGCCAGCAGCTTACTAGGGACAGGGAAAGAGCCC.

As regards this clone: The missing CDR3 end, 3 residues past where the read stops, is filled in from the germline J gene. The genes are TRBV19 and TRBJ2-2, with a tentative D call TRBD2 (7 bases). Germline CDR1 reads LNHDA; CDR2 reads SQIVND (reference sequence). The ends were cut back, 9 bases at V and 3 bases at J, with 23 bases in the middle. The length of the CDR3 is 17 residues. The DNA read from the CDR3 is TGTGCCAGGATCCGTGGGGGGGCGAGGGGGTACACCGGGGAG. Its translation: CARIRGGARGYTGE. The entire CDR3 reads CARIRGGARGYTGELFF.

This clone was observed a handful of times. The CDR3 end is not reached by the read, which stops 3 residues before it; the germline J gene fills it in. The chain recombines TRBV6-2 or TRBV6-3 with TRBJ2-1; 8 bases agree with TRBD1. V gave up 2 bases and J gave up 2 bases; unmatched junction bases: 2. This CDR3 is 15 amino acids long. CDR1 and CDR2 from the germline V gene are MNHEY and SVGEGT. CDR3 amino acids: CASSYDRGPYNEQFF. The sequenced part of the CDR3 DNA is TGTGCCAGCAGTTACGACAGGGGACCCTACAATGAG.

The CDR3 sequence is CASSQKAQYTSPYEQYF. CDR3 bases read: TGTGCCAGCTCCCAAAAGGCCCAATATACCTCCCCTTACGAG. V and J are TRBV18 and TRBJ2-7; D is unclear. The read stops 3 residues short of the end of the CDR3; the missing end is completed from the germline J gene. Germline CDR1 and CDR2: KGHSH and LQKENI. Trimming pared 6 bases from V and 4 bases from J, leaving 25 bases between. The CDR3 is made up of 17 amino acids.

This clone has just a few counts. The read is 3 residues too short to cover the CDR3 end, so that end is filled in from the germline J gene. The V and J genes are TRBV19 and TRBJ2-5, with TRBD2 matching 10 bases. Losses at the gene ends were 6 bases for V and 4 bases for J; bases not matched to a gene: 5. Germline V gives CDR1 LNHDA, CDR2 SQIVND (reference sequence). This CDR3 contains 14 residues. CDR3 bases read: TGTGCCAGTAGGTTGGTAGCGGGAGGAGAGACC. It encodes CASRLVAGGET. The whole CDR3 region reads CASRLVAGGETQYF.

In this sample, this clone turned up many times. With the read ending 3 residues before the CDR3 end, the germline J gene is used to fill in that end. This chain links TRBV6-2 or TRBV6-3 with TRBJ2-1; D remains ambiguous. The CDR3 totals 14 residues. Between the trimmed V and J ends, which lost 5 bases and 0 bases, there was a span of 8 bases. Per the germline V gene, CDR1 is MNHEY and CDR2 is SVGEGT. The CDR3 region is CASSKAGSYNEQFF. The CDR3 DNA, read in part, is TGTGCCAGCAGTAAGGCAGGCTCCTACAATGAG.

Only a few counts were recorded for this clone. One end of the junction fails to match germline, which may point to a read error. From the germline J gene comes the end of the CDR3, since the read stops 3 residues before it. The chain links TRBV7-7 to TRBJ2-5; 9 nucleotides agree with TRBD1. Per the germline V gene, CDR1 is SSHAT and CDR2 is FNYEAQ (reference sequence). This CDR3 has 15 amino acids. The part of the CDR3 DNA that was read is TGTGCTAGCAGCCCAGTGGGGGGACAGGGAGAGACC. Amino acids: CASSPVGGQGET. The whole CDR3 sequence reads CASSPVGGQGETQYF.

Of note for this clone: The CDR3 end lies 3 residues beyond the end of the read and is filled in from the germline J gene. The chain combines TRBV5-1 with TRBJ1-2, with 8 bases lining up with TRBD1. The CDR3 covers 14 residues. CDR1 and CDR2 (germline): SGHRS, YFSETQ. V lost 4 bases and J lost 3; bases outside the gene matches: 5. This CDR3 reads CASSPATGDYGYTF. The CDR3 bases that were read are TGCGCCAGCAGCCCCGCGACAGGGGACTATGGC.

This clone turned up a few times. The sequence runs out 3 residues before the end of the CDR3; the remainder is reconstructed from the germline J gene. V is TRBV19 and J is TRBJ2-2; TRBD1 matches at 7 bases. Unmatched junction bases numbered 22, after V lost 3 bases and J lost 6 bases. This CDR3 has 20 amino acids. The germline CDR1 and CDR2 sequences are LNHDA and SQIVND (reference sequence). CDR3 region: CASSITKYTGQLASAGELFF. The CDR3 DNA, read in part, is TGTGCCAGTAGTATTACGAAATATACGGGACAGCTGGCGTCCGCCGGGGAG.

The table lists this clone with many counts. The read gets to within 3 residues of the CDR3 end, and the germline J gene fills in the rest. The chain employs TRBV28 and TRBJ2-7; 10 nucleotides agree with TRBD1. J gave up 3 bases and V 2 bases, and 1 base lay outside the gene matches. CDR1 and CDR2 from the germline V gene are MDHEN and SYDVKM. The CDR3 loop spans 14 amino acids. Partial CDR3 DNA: TGTGCCAGCAGTTTACGGACAGGGGGCTACGAG. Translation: CASSLRTGGYE. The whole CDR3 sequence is CASSLRTGGYEQYF.

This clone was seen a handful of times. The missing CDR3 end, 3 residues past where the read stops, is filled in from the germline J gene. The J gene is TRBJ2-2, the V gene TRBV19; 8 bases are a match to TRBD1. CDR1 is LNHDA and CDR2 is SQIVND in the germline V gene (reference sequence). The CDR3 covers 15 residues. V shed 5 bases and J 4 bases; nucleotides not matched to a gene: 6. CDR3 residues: CASSLGTGTTGELFF. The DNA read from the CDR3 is TGTGCCAGTAGTCTTGGGACAGGAACCACCGGGGAG.

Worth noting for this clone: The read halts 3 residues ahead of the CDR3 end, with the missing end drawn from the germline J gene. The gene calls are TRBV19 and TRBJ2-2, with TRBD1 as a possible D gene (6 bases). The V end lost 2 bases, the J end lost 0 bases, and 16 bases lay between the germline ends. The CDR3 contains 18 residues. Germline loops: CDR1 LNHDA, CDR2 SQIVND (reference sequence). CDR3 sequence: CASSIPRGAGSNTGELFF. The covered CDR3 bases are TGTGCCAGTAGTATACCCAGGGGCGCCGGTTCGAACACCGGGGAG.

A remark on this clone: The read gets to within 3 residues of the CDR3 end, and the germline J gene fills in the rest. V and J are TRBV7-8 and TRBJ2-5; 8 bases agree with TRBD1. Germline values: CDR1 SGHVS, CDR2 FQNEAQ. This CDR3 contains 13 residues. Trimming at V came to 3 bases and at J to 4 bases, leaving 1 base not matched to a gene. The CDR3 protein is CASSFTGGETQYF. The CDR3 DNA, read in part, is TGTGCCAGCAGCTTCACAGGGGGAGAGACC.

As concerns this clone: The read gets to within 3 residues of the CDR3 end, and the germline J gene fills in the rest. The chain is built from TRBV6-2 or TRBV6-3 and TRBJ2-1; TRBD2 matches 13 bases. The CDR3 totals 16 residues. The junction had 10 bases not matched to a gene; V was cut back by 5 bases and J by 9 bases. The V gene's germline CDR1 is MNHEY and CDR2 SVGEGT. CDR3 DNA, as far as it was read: TGTGCCAGCAGTCAAAGACTAGCGGGAGGCCACGGTGAG. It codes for CASSQRLAGGHGE. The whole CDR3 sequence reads CASSQRLAGGHGEQFF.

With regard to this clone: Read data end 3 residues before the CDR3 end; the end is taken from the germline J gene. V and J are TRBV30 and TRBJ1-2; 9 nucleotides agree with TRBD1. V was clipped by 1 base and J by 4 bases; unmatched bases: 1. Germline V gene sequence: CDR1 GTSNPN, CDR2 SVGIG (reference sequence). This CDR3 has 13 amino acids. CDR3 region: CAWSEDRGYGYTF. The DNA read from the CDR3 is TGTGCCTGGAGTGAGGACAGGGGCTATGGC.

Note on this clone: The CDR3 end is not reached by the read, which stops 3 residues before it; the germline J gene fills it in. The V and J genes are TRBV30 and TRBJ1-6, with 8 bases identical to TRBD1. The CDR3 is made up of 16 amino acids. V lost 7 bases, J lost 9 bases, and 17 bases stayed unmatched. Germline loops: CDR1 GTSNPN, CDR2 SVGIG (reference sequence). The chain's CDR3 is CAFSMDRAFGSSPLHF. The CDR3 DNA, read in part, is TGTGCCTTTAGCATGGACAGGGCGTTCGGGTCTTCACCC.

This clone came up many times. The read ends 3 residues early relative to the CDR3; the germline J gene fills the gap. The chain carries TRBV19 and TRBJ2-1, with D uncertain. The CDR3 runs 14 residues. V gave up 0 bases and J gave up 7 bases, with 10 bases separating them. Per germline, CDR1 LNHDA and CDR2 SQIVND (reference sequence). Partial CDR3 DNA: TGTGCCAGTAGTATAGACCTAGAGGCGAATGAG. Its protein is CASSIDLEANE. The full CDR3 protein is CASSIDLEANEQFF.

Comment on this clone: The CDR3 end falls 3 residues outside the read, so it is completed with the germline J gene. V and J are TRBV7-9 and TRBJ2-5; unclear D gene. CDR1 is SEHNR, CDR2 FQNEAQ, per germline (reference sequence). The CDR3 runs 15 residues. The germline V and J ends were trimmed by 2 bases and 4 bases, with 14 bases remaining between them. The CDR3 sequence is CASSLSAAVGETQYF. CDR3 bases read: TGTGCCAGCAGCTTATCCGCGGCCGTGGGAGAGACC.

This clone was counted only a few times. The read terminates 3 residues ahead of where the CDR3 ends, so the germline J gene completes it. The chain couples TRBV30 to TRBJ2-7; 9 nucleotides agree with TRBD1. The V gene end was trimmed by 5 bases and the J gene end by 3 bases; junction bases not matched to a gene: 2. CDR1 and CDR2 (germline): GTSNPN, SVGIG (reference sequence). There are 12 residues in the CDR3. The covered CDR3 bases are TGTGCCTGGGGGACAGGGCACTACGAG. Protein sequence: CAWGTGHYE. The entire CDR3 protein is CAWGTGHYEQYF.

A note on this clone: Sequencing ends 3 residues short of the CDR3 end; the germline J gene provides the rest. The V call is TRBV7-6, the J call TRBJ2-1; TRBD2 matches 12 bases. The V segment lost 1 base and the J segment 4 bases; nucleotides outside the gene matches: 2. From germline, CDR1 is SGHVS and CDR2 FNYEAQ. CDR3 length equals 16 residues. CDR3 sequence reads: CASSLGLAGGYNEQFF. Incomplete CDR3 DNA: TGTGCCAGCAGCTTAGGGCTAGCGGGAGGGTACAATGAG.

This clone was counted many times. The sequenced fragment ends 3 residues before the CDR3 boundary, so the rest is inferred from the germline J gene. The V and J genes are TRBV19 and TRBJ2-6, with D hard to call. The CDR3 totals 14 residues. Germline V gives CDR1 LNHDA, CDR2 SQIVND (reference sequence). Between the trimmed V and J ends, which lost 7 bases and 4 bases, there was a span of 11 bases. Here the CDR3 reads CASMLGFGANVLTF. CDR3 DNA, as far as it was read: TGTGCCAGTATGTTAGGGTTCGGGGCCAACGTC.

The CDR3 sequence: CASSSSLAGGTYEQYF. Partial CDR3 DNA: TGTGCCAGCAGTTCTTCACTAGCGGGGGGGACCTACGAG. The chain recombines TRBV7-8 with TRBJ2-7; 13 nucleotides align to TRBD2. The read gets to within 3 residues of the CDR3 end, and the germline J gene fills in the rest. J gave up 2 bases and V 6 bases, and 7 bases lay outside the gene matches. The CDR3 runs 16 residues. Germline CDR1 SGHVS, CDR2 FQNEAQ.

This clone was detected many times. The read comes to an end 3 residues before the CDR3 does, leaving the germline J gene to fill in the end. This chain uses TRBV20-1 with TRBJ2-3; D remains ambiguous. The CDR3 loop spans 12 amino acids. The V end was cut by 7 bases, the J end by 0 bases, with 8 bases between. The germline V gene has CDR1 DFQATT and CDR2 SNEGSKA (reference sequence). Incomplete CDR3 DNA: TGCAGTGGATGGGCTAGCACAGATACG. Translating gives CSGWASTDT. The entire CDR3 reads CSGWASTDTQYF.